These 10 T cell receptor beta chains were sequenced from one sample in a study of blood T cell repertoires in COVID-19. Clones were sequenced by immunoSEQ multiplex PCR, and TCRdb holds only the in-frame ones, with some missing. The sample lists 90,000 to 100,000 clones, about nine tenths occurring once. The sequenced sample was peripheral blood. The receptor source for this set is a man aged 50-59 years with acute or convalescent COVID-19.

This chain connects TRBV5-6 to TRBJ1-1; D might be TRBD1 (5 bases). This CDR3 spans 14 amino acids. Germline lookup yields CDR1 SGHDT and CDR2 YYEEEE. V lost 0 bases to trimming and J lost 4 bases, with 10 bases between them. CDR3 DNA: TGTGCCAGCAGCTTGGAGCAGGGCGGCACTGAAGCTTTCTTT. It codes for CASSLEQGGTEAFF.

Here the CDR3 DNA reads TGTGCCAGCAGTGGCTTGCTTGGGAGGACAGGGAGTCGAAACACCATATATTTT. Amino acids: CASSGLLGRTGSRNTIYF. The chain links TRBV6-1 to TRBJ1-3; 8 bases are shared with TRBD1. The CDR3 length is 18 residues. With V trimmed by 4 bases and J by 5 bases, 16 bases remained unmatched. The germline gives CDR1 MNHNS, CDR2 SASEGT.

A single count supports this clone. The chain combines TRBV9 with TRBJ1-6; D not resolved. The CDR3 spans 13 residues. Trimming took 4 bases from V and 8 from J, leaving 10 bases between them. CDR1 SGDLS and CDR2 YYNGEE come from the germline V gene. Written as DNA, the CDR3 is TGTGCCAGCAGCCTTGGGCCTGATTCACCCCTCCACTTT. This translates into CASSLGPDSPLHF. Combining the CDR3 with reference TRBV9 and TRBJ1-6 gives the whole variable domain DSGVTQTPKHLITATGQRVTLRCSPRSGDLSVYWYQQSLDQGLQFLIQYYNGEERAKGNILERFSAQQFPDLHSELNLSSLELGDSALYFCASSLGPDSPLHFGNGTRLTVT.

The rearrangement links TRBV6-1 to TRBJ1-5; perhaps TRBD1 as D (5 bases). Trimming cost V 0 bases and J 2 bases, with 23 bases left between them. The CDR3 is made up of 20 amino acids. CDR1 is MNHNS, CDR2 SASEGT, per germline. CDR3 sequence: CASSEAKGVLLVMGNQPQHF. CDR3 bases: TGTGCCAGCAGTGAAGCGAAAGGGGTTCTACTCGTCATGGGCAATCAGCCCCAGCATTTT.

V usage is TRBV2 and J usage is TRBJ2-5; D unclear. The germline gives CDR1 SNHLY, CDR2 FYNNEI. Trimming took off 1 base at V and 9 bases at J, with 12 bases between the two ends. This CDR3 is built from 13 residues. This CDR3 reads CASSEGTAPAQYF. The CDR3 coding sequence is TGTGCCAGCAGTGAAGGTACCGCGCCGGCCCAGTACTTC.

The V and J genes are TRBV5-1 and TRBJ2-5; D may be TRBD2 (5 bases). The CDR3 contains 16 residues. Between the trimmed V and J ends, which lost 1 base and 3 bases, there was a span of 16 bases. The germline V gene has CDR1 SGHRS and CDR2 YFSETQ. CDR3 sequence: CASSLIGLATEETQYF. The CDR3 DNA reads TGCGCCAGCAGCTTGATCGGACTCGCGACCGAAGAGACCCAGTACTTC. The full variable domain, in which reference TRBV5-1 and TRBJ2-5 provide the parts outside the CDR3, is KAGVTQTPRYLIKTRGQQVTLSCSPISGHRSVSWYQQTPGQGLQFLFEYFSETQRNKGNFPGRFSGRQFSNSRSEMNVSTLELGDSALYLCASSLIGLATEETQYFGPGTRLLVL.

The V and J genes are TRBV15 and TRBJ2-4; a weak D match, TRBD2 (6 bases). The CDR3 sequence is 18 residues long. Per the germline V gene, CDR1 is LNHNV and CDR2 is YYDKDF (reference sequence). The germline V and J ends were trimmed by 0 bases and 0 bases, with 15 bases remaining between them. In nucleotides, the CDR3 is TGTGCCACCAGCAGAGATAGGGACTCTGACCTAGCCAAAAACATTCAGTACTTC. Its protein is CATSRDRDSDLAKNIQYF. The entire variable domain, with the rest obtained from reference TRBV15 and TRBJ2-4, is as follows: DAMVIQNPRYQVTQFGKPVTLSCSQTLNHNVMYWYQQKSSQAPKLLFHYYDKDFNNEADTPDNFQSRRPNTSFCFLDIRSPGLGDTAMYLCATSRDRDSDLAKNIQYFGAGTRLSVL.

This chain links TRBV7-9 with TRBJ1-1; 8 bases agree with TRBD1. After removal of 7 bases from V and 1 base from J, the junction contained 5 bases not matched to a gene. The germline V gene has CDR1 SEHNR and CDR2 FQNEAQ (reference sequence). The CDR3 consists of 14 residues. The CDR3 region is CASTIDRGNTEAFF. The CDR3, as DNA: TGTGCCAGCACCATCGACAGGGGGAACACTGAAGCTTTCTTT.

The CDR3 DNA is TGTGCCATCAGCACAGGGGCGTTGACTGGAAACACCATATATTTT. Amino acids: CAISTGALTGNTIYF. The V and J genes are TRBV10-3 and TRBJ1-3, with 7 bases that match TRBD1. Germline V gene sequence: CDR1 ENHRY, CDR2 SYGVKD. Trimming took 6 bases from V and 2 from J; bases not matched to a gene: 7. There are 15 residues in the CDR3.

The V and J genes are TRBV24-1 and TRBJ2-1, with 10 bases matching TRBD2. V lost 5 bases, J lost 10 bases, and 13 bases stayed unmatched. The germline V gene encodes CDR1 KGHDR and CDR2 SFDVKD. The CDR3 consists of 16 residues. Written as DNA, the CDR3 is TGTGCCACCAGTGCAGCTCAGGCTAGCGGGAGAGGGGAGCAGTTCTTC. Its translation is CATSAAQASGRGEQFF.